The 8 T cell receptor beta chains listed next were all sequenced from one sample in a study of CD8 T cells in ankylosing spondylitis (dated by TCRdb to about 2017). Preparation of the library involved 5' RACE. Sequenced on an Illumina HiSeq 2500. TCRdb reprocessed the public reads (quality trimming at Q25 with fastp, clone calling with MiXCR) and kept in-frame beta chains. Each entry is one CDR3 protein sequence, shown with its most common DNA and genes. The sample table holds about 33,000 distinct CDR3 sequences, of which over 10% were seen once. Around 33% of the sample is taken by the ten largest. The specimen sequenced was synovial fluid, either unsorted or a sorted T cell fraction (not recorded which). The receptors were gathered from a male donor with ankylosing spondylitis.

The genes are TRBV9 and TRBJ2-2; 8 nucleotides line up with TRBD2. Germline CDR1 and CDR2: SGDLS and YYNGEE. The CDR3 covers 16 residues. The V gene end was trimmed by 0 bases and the J gene end by 5 bases; junction bases not matched to a gene: 6. The CDR3 loop is CASSVGSGSRTGELFF. The CDR3 nucleotides read TGTGCCAGCAGCGTAGGCAGCGGGAGTCGGACCGGGGAGCTGTTTTTT.

This clonotype was observed a few times. The V and J genes are TRBV6-2 or TRBV6-3 and TRBJ2-7; TRBD1 agrees at 8 bases. Germline-derived CDR1 and CDR2 are MNHEY and SVGEGT. The CDR3 has 12 residues. Trimming at V came to 5 bases and at J to 4 bases, leaving 1 base not matched to a gene. The CDR3 is CASSRQGYEQYF. The CDR3 nucleotides are TGTGCCAGCAGTAGACAGGGGTACGAGCAGTACTTC.

This clonotype was detected only a few times. The chain recombines TRBV6-5 with TRBJ2-7; 7 bases are a match to TRBD1. CDR1 is MNHEY and CDR2 is SVGAGI in the germline V gene. Unmatched junction bases numbered 9, after V lost 4 bases and J lost 6 bases. The CDR3 sequence is 14 residues long. For the CDR3, the DNA is TGTGCCAGCAGTTTATTGGACAGGCCCGGCGAGCAGTACTTC. Amino acids: CASSLLDRPGEQYF.

As for this clonotype: Mismatch with germline at one junction end may stem from a read error. V is TRBV2 and J is TRBJ2-2; the match to TRBD2 covers 8 bases. The V gene's germline CDR1 is SNHLY and CDR2 FYNNEI. This CDR3 has 19 residues. The CDR3 sequence: CTSSLGTEGLAYPTGELFF. CDR3 DNA: TGTACCAGCAGTTTAGGAACAGAAGGACTAGCTTACCCTACCGGGGAGCTGTTTTTT.

The V and J genes are TRBV4-3 and TRBJ1-1; D unresolved. Germline V gene lookup returns CDR1 LGHNA and CDR2 YSLEER. There are 15 residues in the CDR3. The V gene lost 4 bases and the J gene lost 5 bases, with 17 bases spanning the gap. The CDR3: CASSPSSGRGTEAFF. CDR3 nucleotide sequence: TGCGCCAGCAGCCCTTCGTCGGGTAGAGGGACTGAAGCTTTCTTT.

This clonotype has just a few counts. This chain connects TRBV12-3 or TRBV12-4 to TRBJ1-4, with TRBD1 identical over 8 bases. CDR3 length: 15 residues. V lost 6 bases and J lost 0; bases outside the gene matches: 3. The CDR3 DNA reads as TGTGCCAGCAGAAGGACAGGGTCAACTAATGAAAAACTGTTTTTT. It is translated as CASRRTGSTNEKLFF.

This clonotype was seen at least ten times. The chain has TRBV9 and TRBJ2-7; tentatively, D is TRBD1 (6 bases). The CDR3 is 12 residues long. V lost 3 bases and J lost 4, with 8 bases in between. Germline V gene lookup returns CDR1 SGDLS and CDR2 YYNGEE. For the CDR3, the DNA is TGTGCCAGCAGCGGAACAGGGTACGAGCAGTACTTC. Protein sequence: CASSGTGYEQYF.

This clonotype turned up a few times. In nucleotides, the CDR3 is TGCGCCAGCAGCCCCCGGACTAGCGGGAGTGAGAACACCGGGGAGCTGTTTTTT. Translating gives CASSPRTSGSENTGELFF. The V gene is TRBV4-3, the J gene TRBJ2-2; 13 nucleotides match TRBD2. The V and J ends lost 4 bases and 1 base, in that order; junction bases with no gene match: 6. The CDR3 has 18 residues. Looked up from germline, CDR1 is LGHNA and CDR2 is YSLEER.